The clone carrying this TCR beta chain has only one observation. Germline V gene sequence: CDR1 SGDLS, CDR2 YYNGEE. The CDR3 is 16 residues long. Between the trimmed V and J ends, which lost 0 bases and 7 bases, there was a span of 19 bases. Methods used by the authors: Reference gene primer amplification gave nucleated cell count estimates. Clones were read by immunoSEQ multiplex PCR, and TCRdb kept only the in-frame ones, dropping some. The DNA gave D and trimming, while V, J and clone size come from that table. In the table there are about 260,000 clones, 84% of which are singletons. The record originates from a study of blood T cell repertoires in COVID-19. As for the study in general: Collection of acute and convalescent COVID-19 samples took place in the United States, Italy and Spain. Nucleic acid was either cDNA or gDNA, and it came from T cells, B-cell-depleted T cells, or PBMCs.

Sequencing was performed on peripheral blood. The chain combines TRBV9 with TRBJ1-1, with TRBD1 as a possible D gene (6 bases). The receptor comes from a woman in her forties who had recovered from COVID-19. CDR3 loop: CASSVALRAGDREAFF. The CDR3 DNA reads as TGTGCCAGCAGCGTAGCGTTAAGGGCAGGGGATCGTGAAGCTTTCTTT.